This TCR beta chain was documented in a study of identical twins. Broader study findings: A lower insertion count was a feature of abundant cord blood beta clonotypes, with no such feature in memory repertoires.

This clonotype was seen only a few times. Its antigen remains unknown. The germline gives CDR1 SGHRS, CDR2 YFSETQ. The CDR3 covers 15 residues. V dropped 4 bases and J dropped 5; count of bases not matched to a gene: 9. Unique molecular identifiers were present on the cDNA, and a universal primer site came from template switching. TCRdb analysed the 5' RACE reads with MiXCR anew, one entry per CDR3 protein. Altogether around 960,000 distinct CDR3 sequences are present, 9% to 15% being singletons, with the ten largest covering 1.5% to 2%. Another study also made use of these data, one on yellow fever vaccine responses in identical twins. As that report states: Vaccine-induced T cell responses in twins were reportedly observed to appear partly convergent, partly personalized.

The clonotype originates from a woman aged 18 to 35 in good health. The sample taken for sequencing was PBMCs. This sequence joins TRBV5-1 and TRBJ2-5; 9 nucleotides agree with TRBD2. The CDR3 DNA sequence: TGCGCCAGCAGCATCAGCGGGGGGCTTCGGGAGACCCAGTACTTC. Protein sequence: CASSISGGLRETQYF.